This is a list of T cell receptor beta chains from one sample in a study of early T cells in non-severe SARS-CoV-2 infection. TCRdb fed the 5' RACE reads into MiXCR, producing one record per CDR3 protein. The sample gives 45,000 to 70,000 distinct CDR3 sequences, approximately 10% of which show up once; roughly a tenth is in the top ten. Sequencing used whole blood. Receptors originate from an adult who was a healthcare worker with PCR-confirmed SARS-CoV-2 infection or an uninfected control (not recorded which). Both conserved end residues are part of each CDR3. Fields, in order: D gene, J gene, V gene, clone size, CDR3 protein, CDR3 DNA. D genes are given only for firm matches. Rows may omit the clone size; those that give it use once, few, many or a size class.

d_call: -
j_call: TRBJ2-7
v_call: TRBV28
clone_size: few
cdr3_aa: CASSSGTIEQYF
cdr3_nt: TGTGCCAGCAGTTCCGGGACGATCGAGCAGTACTTC

d_call: -
j_call: TRBJ2-3
v_call: TRBV5-1
clone_size: many
cdr3_aa: CASSLEGVSNPSTDTQYF
cdr3_nt: TGCGCCAGCAGCTTGGAGGGGGTCTCAAATCCTAGCACAGATACGCAGTATTTT

d_call: -
j_call: TRBJ2-2
v_call: TRBV5-1
clone_size: few
cdr3_aa: CASSLVPTGELFF
cdr3_nt: TGCGCCAGCAGCTTGGTTCCCACCGGGGAGCTGTTTTTT

d_call: TRBD1
j_call: TRBJ1-3
v_call: TRBV29-1
clone_size: many
cdr3_aa: CSVQQGAPGNTIYF
cdr3_nt: TGCAGCGTTCAACAGGGGGCGCCGGGAAACACCATATATTTT

d_call: -
j_call: TRBJ2-6
v_call: TRBV28
clone_size: few
cdr3_aa: CASRYSSGANVLTF
cdr3_nt: TGTGCCAGCAGGTATAGCTCTGGGGCCAACGTCCTGACTTTC

d_call: -
j_call: TRBJ1-3
v_call: TRBV3-1
clone_size: -
cdr3_aa: CASSQDRRSGNTIYF
cdr3_nt: TGTGCCAGCAGCCAAGACAGGCGTTCTGGAAACACCATATATTTT

d_call: -
j_call: TRBJ2-5
v_call: TRBV7-6
clone_size: many
cdr3_aa: CASSFGLSALGETQYF
cdr3_nt: TGTGCCAGCAGCTTCGGTTTGAGCGCTCTCGGAGAGACCCAGTACTTC

d_call: TRBD1
j_call: TRBJ2-3
v_call: TRBV10-3
clone_size: -
cdr3_aa: CAISPGQIPDTQYF
cdr3_nt: TGTGCCATCAGCCCGGGACAGATACCAGATACGCAGTATTTT

d_call: TRBD2
j_call: TRBJ2-7
v_call: TRBV7-9
clone_size: few
cdr3_aa: CAMSRAGEFSEQYF
cdr3_nt: TGTGCCATGAGTCGGGCGGGGGAATTCTCCGAGCAGTACTTC

d_call: TRBD2
j_call: TRBJ2-5
v_call: TRBV11-3
clone_size: -
cdr3_aa: CASSAGGTTQETQYF
cdr3_nt: TGTGCCAGCAGTGCTGGAGGGACTACCCAAGAGACCCAGTACTTC

d_call: -
j_call: TRBJ2-3
v_call: TRBV29-1
clone_size: few
cdr3_aa: CSGGGRDTQYF
cdr3_nt: TGCAGCGGTGGGGGTAGGGATACGCAGTATTTT

d_call: TRBD1
j_call: TRBJ1-4
v_call: TRBV28
clone_size: -
cdr3_aa: CASSYNTQGEKLFF
cdr3_nt: TGTGCCAGCAGTTATAATACACAGGGGGAAAAACTGTTTTTT

d_call: -
j_call: TRBJ1-5
v_call: TRBV29-1
clone_size: few
cdr3_aa: CSAGGASNQPQHF
cdr3_nt: TGCAGCGCCGGTGGGGCTAGCAATCAGCCCCAGCATTTT

d_call: TRBD2
j_call: TRBJ2-7
v_call: TRBV12-5
clone_size: many
cdr3_aa: CASGLVRAGDSYEQYF
cdr3_nt: TGTGCTAGTGGTTTGGTACGAGCGGGGGACTCCTACGAGCAGTACTTC

d_call: -
j_call: TRBJ2-5
v_call: TRBV18
clone_size: -
cdr3_aa: CATSSPRQETQYF
cdr3_nt: TGTGCCACCTCTTCCCCCAGGCAAGAGACCCAGTACTTC

d_call: TRBD2
j_call: TRBJ2-1
v_call: TRBV19
clone_size: -
cdr3_aa: CASSATSGADSYNEQFF
cdr3_nt: TGTGCCAGTAGCGCGACTAGCGGGGCGGACTCCTACAATGAGCAGTTCTTC

d_call: -
j_call: TRBJ1-6
v_call: TRBV5-1
clone_size: few
cdr3_aa: CASSHTGRDSPLHF
cdr3_nt: TGCGCCAGCAGCCACACAGGGAGGGATTCACCCCTCCACTTT

d_call: -
j_call: TRBJ2-5
v_call: TRBV29-1
clone_size: -
cdr3_aa: CSAVFRQAQETQYF
cdr3_nt: TGCAGCGCCGTCTTCAGACAGGCCCAAGAGACCCAGTACTTC

d_call: -
j_call: TRBJ2-5
v_call: TRBV24-1
clone_size: -
cdr3_aa: CATGYISGVKETQNF
cdr3_nt: TGTGCCACCGGTTATATCTCGGGGGTAAAAGAGACCCAGAACTTC

d_call: TRBD2
j_call: TRBJ2-7
v_call: TRBV6-5
clone_size: few
cdr3_aa: CASSYGGRHDEQYF
cdr3_nt: TGTGCCAGCAGTTACGGCGGGAGACACGACGAGCAGTACTTC

d_call: -
j_call: TRBJ2-2
v_call: TRBV5-6
clone_size: many
cdr3_aa: CASIPTGKNTGELFF
cdr3_nt: TGTGCCAGCATCCCCACCGGGAAGAACACCGGGGAGCTGTTTTTT

d_call: TRBD1
j_call: TRBJ1-4
v_call: TRBV29-1
clone_size: few
cdr3_aa: CSGGTEEKLFF
cdr3_nt: TGCAGCGGGGGGACAGAAGAAAAACTGTTTTTT

d_call: -
j_call: TRBJ1-5
v_call: TRBV29-1
clone_size: once
cdr3_aa: CSARGSNQPQHF
cdr3_nt: TGCAGCGCACGGGGGAGCAATCAGCCCCAGCATTTT

d_call: -
j_call: TRBJ1-5
v_call: TRBV12-3/TRBV12-4
clone_size: many
cdr3_aa: CASTLQGEPQHF
cdr3_nt: TGTGCCAGCACCCTTCAAGGAGAGCCCCAGCATTTT

d_call: TRBD1
j_call: TRBJ2-1
v_call: TRBV6-1
clone_size: many
cdr3_aa: CASRPEPGQASSYNEQFF
cdr3_nt: TGTGCCAGCAGGCCCGAGCCGGGACAGGCGAGCTCCTACAATGAGCAGTTCTTC

d_call: -
j_call: TRBJ1-1
v_call: TRBV6-1
clone_size: few
cdr3_aa: CASTTYFSGNTEAFF
cdr3_nt: TGTGCCAGCACCACCTACTTTTCAGGGAACACTGAAGCTTTCTTT

d_call: -
j_call: TRBJ2-7
v_call: TRBV3-1
clone_size: many
cdr3_aa: CASSPRGGYEQYF
cdr3_nt: TGTGCCAGCAGCCCTAGGGGAGGCTACGAGCAGTACTTC

d_call: TRBD1
j_call: TRBJ1-1
v_call: TRBV20-1
clone_size: many
cdr3_aa: CSAGTGTGVASTEAFF
cdr3_nt: TGCAGTGCTGGTACCGGGACAGGGGTTGCCAGCACTGAAGCTTTCTTT

d_call: TRBD1
j_call: TRBJ1-2
v_call: TRBV4-2
clone_size: -
cdr3_aa: CASSQGDSVNYGYTF
cdr3_nt: TGTGCCAGCAGCCAGGGGGACAGTGTTAACTATGGCTACACCTTC

d_call: -
j_call: TRBJ2-6
v_call: TRBV28
clone_size: once
cdr3_aa: CASSLGRPRANVLTF
cdr3_nt: TGTGCCAGCAGTTTAGGTAGGCCTAGGGCCAACGTCCTGACTTTC

d_call: TRBD1
j_call: TRBJ2-3
v_call: TRBV10-3
clone_size: -
cdr3_aa: CAISEQGAISTDTQYF
cdr3_nt: TGTGCCATCAGTGAACAGGGGGCCATAAGCACAGATACGCAGTATTTT

d_call: TRBD2
j_call: TRBJ2-3
v_call: TRBV7-9
clone_size: few
cdr3_aa: CASSGGLAPGTQYF
cdr3_nt: TGTGCCAGCAGCGGAGGACTAGCCCCCGGTACGCAGTATTTT

d_call: -
j_call: TRBJ1-1
v_call: TRBV6-2/TRBV6-3
clone_size: many
cdr3_aa: CASRSLGILRVTEAFF
cdr3_nt: TGTGCCAGCAGATCCCTCGGGATCCTACGGGTTACTGAAGCTTTCTTT

d_call: TRBD1
j_call: TRBJ2-3
v_call: TRBV12-3/TRBV12-4
clone_size: few
cdr3_aa: CASSLSRTGGSTDTQYF
cdr3_nt: TGTGCCAGCAGTTTAAGTCGGACAGGGGGCAGCACAGATACGCAGTATTTT

d_call: -
j_call: TRBJ2-7
v_call: TRBV18
clone_size: few
cdr3_aa: CASSPRFEGYEQYF
cdr3_nt: TGTGCCAGCTCACCAAGGTTCGAGGGCTACGAGCAGTACTTC

d_call: -
j_call: TRBJ2-2
v_call: TRBV28
clone_size: many
cdr3_aa: CASSTVWRRNTGELFF
cdr3_nt: TGTGCCAGCAGCACGGTATGGAGGAGGAACACCGGGGAGCTGTTTTTT

d_call: TRBD1
j_call: TRBJ2-5
v_call: TRBV13
clone_size: -
cdr3_aa: CASSWTGPQETQYF
cdr3_nt: TGTGCCAGCAGCTGGACAGGGCCTCAAGAGACCCAGTACTTC

d_call: -
j_call: TRBJ2-1
v_call: TRBV5-1
clone_size: many
cdr3_aa: CASSPGPYNEQFF
cdr3_nt: TGCGCCAGCAGCCCGGGTCCTTACAATGAGCAGTTCTTC

d_call: -
j_call: TRBJ2-2
v_call: TRBV28
clone_size: -
cdr3_aa: CASSFSRVSTGELFF
cdr3_nt: TGTGCCAGCAGTTTTTCCAGGGTGAGCACCGGGGAGCTGTTTTTT

d_call: -
j_call: TRBJ1-1
v_call: TRBV29-1
clone_size: few
cdr3_aa: CSVEEPTNTEAFF
cdr3_nt: TGCAGCGTTGAGGAACCTACGAACACTGAAGCTTTCTTT

d_call: -
j_call: TRBJ2-7
v_call: TRBV5-6
clone_size: -
cdr3_aa: CASSTGQKPYEQYF
cdr3_nt: TGTGCCAGCAGCACCGGACAAAAGCCCTACGAGCAGTACTTC

d_call: -
j_call: TRBJ1-2
v_call: TRBV29-1
clone_size: few
cdr3_aa: CSVVGGPYGYTF
cdr3_nt: TGCAGCGTTGTCGGGGGGCCCTATGGCTACACCTTC

d_call: TRBD2
j_call: TRBJ2-2
v_call: TRBV20-1
clone_size: few
cdr3_aa: CSARTLAGGGTGELFF
cdr3_nt: TGCAGTGCTAGGACTCTAGCGGGAGGAGGGACCGGGGAGCTGTTTTTT

d_call: -
j_call: TRBJ1-6
v_call: TRBV27
clone_size: -
cdr3_aa: CASSFQGTWSPLHF
cdr3_nt: TGTGCCAGCAGTTTTCAAGGGACATGGTCACCCCTCCACTTT

d_call: TRBD2
j_call: TRBJ2-5
v_call: TRBV4-2
clone_size: -
cdr3_aa: CASSSRGDQETQYF
cdr3_nt: TGTGCCAGCAGCTCGCGGGGGGATCAAGAGACCCAGTACTTC

d_call: TRBD2
j_call: TRBJ2-3
v_call: TRBV5-4
clone_size: many
cdr3_aa: CASRSRTSGSTDTQYF
cdr3_nt: TGTGCCAGCAGATCCCGGACTAGCGGATCCACAGATACGCAGTATTTT

d_call: -
j_call: TRBJ2-7
v_call: TRBV7-9
clone_size: -
cdr3_aa: CASSLVMDSYEQYF
cdr3_nt: TGTGCCAGCAGCTTAGTCATGGACAGCTACGAGCAGTACTTC

d_call: TRBD1
j_call: TRBJ2-7
v_call: TRBV2
clone_size: -
cdr3_aa: CASSGQGYEQYF
cdr3_nt: TGTGCCAGCAGTGGACAGGGCTACGAGCAGTACTTC

d_call: TRBD2
j_call: TRBJ2-1
v_call: TRBV11-2
clone_size: -
cdr3_aa: CASSLYGGSSYNEQFF
cdr3_nt: TGTGCCAGCAGTTTATACGGGGGGAGCTCCTACAATGAGCAGTTCTTC

d_call: -
j_call: TRBJ2-3
v_call: TRBV6-1
clone_size: -
cdr3_aa: CASSSRTAVKTDTQYF
cdr3_nt: TGTGCCAGCAGTTCCCGGACCGCGGTGAAGACTGATACGCAGTATTTT

d_call: -
j_call: TRBJ1-3
v_call: TRBV5-5
clone_size: many
cdr3_aa: CASNDLSGNTIYF
cdr3_nt: TGTGCCAGCAACGATCTCTCTGGAAACACCATATATTTT

d_call: TRBD1
j_call: TRBJ1-4
v_call: TRBV10-2
clone_size: many
cdr3_aa: CASRPGQGSGKLFF
cdr3_nt: TGCGCCAGCAGACCGGGACAGGGCTCGGGGAAACTGTTTTTT